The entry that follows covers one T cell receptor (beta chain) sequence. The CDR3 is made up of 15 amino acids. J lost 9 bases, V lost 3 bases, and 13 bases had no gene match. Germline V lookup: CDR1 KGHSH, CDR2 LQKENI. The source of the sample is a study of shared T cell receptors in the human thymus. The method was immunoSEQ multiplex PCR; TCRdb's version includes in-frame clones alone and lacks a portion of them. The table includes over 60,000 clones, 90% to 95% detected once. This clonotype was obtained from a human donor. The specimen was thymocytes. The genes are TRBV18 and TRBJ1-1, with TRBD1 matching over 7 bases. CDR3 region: CASSPSTQGSLKAFF. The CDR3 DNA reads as TGTGCCAGCTCACCCTCCACACAGGGGTCGTTAAAAGCTTTCTTT.